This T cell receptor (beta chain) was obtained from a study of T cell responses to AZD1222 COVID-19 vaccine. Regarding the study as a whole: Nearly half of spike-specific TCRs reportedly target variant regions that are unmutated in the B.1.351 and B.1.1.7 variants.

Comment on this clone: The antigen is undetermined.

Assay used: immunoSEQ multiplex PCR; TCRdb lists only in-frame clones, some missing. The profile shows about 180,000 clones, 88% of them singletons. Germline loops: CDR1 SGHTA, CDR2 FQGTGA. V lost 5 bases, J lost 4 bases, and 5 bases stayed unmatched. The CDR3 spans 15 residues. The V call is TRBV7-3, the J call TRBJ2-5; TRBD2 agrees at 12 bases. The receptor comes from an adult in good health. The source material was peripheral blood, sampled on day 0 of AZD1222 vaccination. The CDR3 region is CASSPSGLAGETQYF. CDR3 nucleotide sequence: TGTGCCAGCAGCCCTTCGGGACTAGCGGGAGAGACCCAGTACTTC.